This is a list of T cell receptor beta chains from one sample in a study of shared clonotypes between healthy human individuals. Sequencing was performed with immunoSEQ multiplex PCR; in TCRdb, only in-frame clones are kept and a portion is missing. The sample records roughly 2,000,000 clones, 90% to 95% being singletons. Input material: naive CD8+ T cells from PBMCs. The receptors originated from a man in his late teens or twenties in good health. Some clones in this sample may be carry-over from other donors' samples. CDR3s include the opening cysteine and the closing phenylalanine or tryptophan. D genes are given only for firm matches. Part of the rows lack a size; the others show once, few, many or a class for expanded clones.

D: NA
V: TRBV7-9
J: TRBJ2-3
size: NA
CDR3: CASSLIGGITDTQYF
DNA: TGTGCCAGCAGCTTAATCGGCGGGATCACAGATACGCAGTATTTT

D: TRBD2
V: TRBV29-1
J: TRBJ2-7
size: NA
CDR3: CSATGTSGFTYEQYF
DNA: TGCAGCGCCACCGGGACTAGCGGCTTCACCTACGAGCAGTACTTC

D: TRBD1
V: TRBV29-1
J: TRBJ2-7
size: NA
CDR3: CSAETGSSYEQYF
DNA: TGCAGCGCGGAGACAGGGAGCTCCTACGAGCAGTACTTC

D: NA
V: TRBV5-6
J: TRBJ1-3
size: once
CDR3: CASSQTGNTIYF
DNA: TGTGCCAGCAGTCAGACTGGAAACACCATATATTTT

D: TRBD1
V: TRBV27
J: TRBJ2-7
size: NA
CDR3: CASSPLGTGKYEQYF
DNA: TGTGCCAGCAGCCCTCTAGGGACAGGGAAATACGAGCAGTACTTC

D: TRBD2
V: TRBV29-1
J: TRBJ2-3
size: NA
CDR3: CSGAGGFTDTQYF
DNA: TGCAGCGGAGCGGGAGGTTTCACAGATACGCAGTATTTT

D: NA
V: TRBV5-6
J: TRBJ2-3
size: NA
CDR3: CASSPGTSLADTQYF
DNA: TGTGCCAGCAGCCCGGGGACTTCTCTCGCAGATACGCAGTATTTT

D: NA
V: TRBV7-8
J: TRBJ2-4
size: NA
CDR3: CASSSLQGQPEGNIQYF
DNA: TGTGCCAGCAGCTCGCTCCAGGGGCAACCGGAGGGAAACATTCAGTACTTC

D: NA
V: TRBV5-5
J: TRBJ1-2
size: NA
CDR3: CASSLARDRDGYTF
DNA: TGTGCCAGCAGCTTGGCCCGCGATAGGGACGGCTACACCTTC

D: NA
V: TRBV13
J: TRBJ2-7
size: NA
CDR3: CASSLGDSPTYEQYF
DNA: TGTGCCAGCAGCTTAGGGGACAGTCCAACCTACGAGCAGTACTTC

D: NA
V: TRBV15
J: TRBJ1-5
size: NA
CDR3: CATSRDPGGLNQPQHF
DNA: TGTGCCACCAGCAGAGATCCGGGGGGCTTGAATCAGCCCCAGCATTTT

D: NA
V: TRBV4-1
J: TRBJ2-1
size: NA
CDR3: CASSQTSRRTYNEQFF
DNA: TGCGCCAGCAGCCAAACATCCCGGAGGACCTACAATGAGCAGTTCTTC

D: NA
V: TRBV2
J: TRBJ1-1
size: NA
CDR3: CASSVQLMNTEAFF
DNA: TGTGCCAGCAGTGTCCAGCTTATGAACACTGAAGCTTTCTTT

D: NA
V: TRBV6-5
J: TRBJ1-1
size: once
CDR3: CASSYQTNTEAFF
DNA: TGTGCCAGCAGTTACCAGACGAACACTGAAGCTTTCTTT

D: TRBD1
V: TRBV11-2
J: TRBJ2-7
size: once
CDR3: CASSFTYGTGDTYEQYF
DNA: TGTGCCAGCAGCTTTACGTACGGGACAGGAGACACCTACGAGCAGTACTTC

D: TRBD1
V: TRBV10-2
J: TRBJ2-7
size: NA
CDR3: CASSLRGPYEQYF
DNA: TGCGCCAGCAGCCTCAGGGGGCCGTACGAGCAGTACTTC

D: NA
V: TRBV7-9
J: TRBJ2-1
size: NA
CDR3: CASSPPSPGYEQFF
DNA: TGTGCCAGCAGCCCGCCTAGTCCCGGGTATGAGCAGTTCTTC

D: NA
V: TRBV27
J: TRBJ1-5
size: once
CDR3: CASSPGTHLEPQHF
DNA: TGTGCCAGCAGTCCAGGGACCCACTTAGAGCCCCAGCATTTT

D: TRBD1
V: TRBV5-6
J: TRBJ2-2
size: once
CDR3: CASSTGQGGTGELFF
DNA: TGTGCCAGCAGCACGGGACAGGGTGGTACCGGGGAGCTGTTTTTT

D: TRBD1
V: TRBV5-1
J: TRBJ2-7
size: NA
CDR3: CASSPGQGSYEQYF
DNA: TGCGCCAGCAGCCCAGGACAGGGGTCCTACGAGCAGTACTTC

D: TRBD2
V: TRBV27
J: TRBJ2-1
size: NA
CDR3: CASSVTSGNEQFF
DNA: TGTGCCAGCAGTGTGACTAGCGGCAATGAGCAGTTCTTC

D: TRBD2
V: TRBV28
J: TRBJ2-1
size: NA
CDR3: CASSLSSGDEQFF
DNA: TGTGCCAGCAGTTTGTCTAGCGGGGATGAGCAGTTCTTC

D: TRBD1
V: TRBV27
J: TRBJ1-4
size: NA
CDR3: CASSLMGQGIAGEKLFF
DNA: TGTGCCAGCAGTTTAATGGGACAGGGAATCGCTGGGGAAAAACTGTTTTTT

D: NA
V: TRBV25-1
J: TRBJ2-3
size: NA
CDR3: CASSVWGAGTDTQYF
DNA: TGTGCCAGCAGTGTTTGGGGAGCAGGCACAGATACGCAGTATTTT

D: NA
V: TRBV25-1
J: TRBJ1-1
size: NA
CDR3: CASSEWGVSGAVTEAFF
DNA: TGTGCCAGCAGTGAATGGGGGGTGTCGGGGGCGGTCACTGAAGCTTTCTTT

D: TRBD2
V: TRBV27
J: TRBJ2-1
size: NA
CDR3: CASSPPSGGYNEQFF
DNA: TGTGCCAGCAGTCCCCCCAGCGGGGGATACAATGAGCAGTTCTTC

D: TRBD1
V: TRBV2
J: TRBJ1-3
size: few
CDR3: CASSSRTGPGNTIYF
DNA: TGTGCCAGCAGTTCCCGGACAGGGCCGGGAAACACCATATATTTT

D: NA
V: TRBV4-3
J: TRBJ2-1
size: NA
CDR3: CASTPNRQIGDEQFF
DNA: TGCGCCAGCACTCCGAATCGGCAGATAGGCGATGAGCAGTTCTTC

D: NA
V: TRBV27
J: TRBJ1-2
size: NA
CDR3: CASSQGSGYTF
DNA: TGTGCCAGCAGCCAGGGGAGCGGCTACACCTTC

D: NA
V: TRBV5-8
J: TRBJ1-2
size: NA
CDR3: CAPVSPDGYTF
DNA: TGTGCCCCCGTATCACCAGATGGCTACACCTTC